Presented here are 18 T cell receptor beta chains from one specimen sequenced in a study of cytomegalovirus exposure and HLA in healthy donors. 13 Jbeta primers and 60 Vbeta primers were used for the PCR. Only in-frame clones appear in the TCRdb table, and some are missing; sequencing was by immunoSEQ multiplex PCR. The data hold under 100,000 clones, with around 77% observed a single time. Material for sequencing was PBMCs. The receptor set was obtained from a man over 45 in good health and CMV-seronegative.

CDR3 amino acids: CASSFGGWGQPQHF. For the CDR3, the DNA is TGTGCCAGCAGCTTTGGGGGGTGGGGTCAGCCCCAGCATTTT. The chain joins TRBV7-3 to TRBJ1-5, with D maybe TRBD1 (5 bases). CDR1 and CDR2 from the germline V gene are SGHTA and FQGTGA. V lost 3 bases, J lost 6 bases, and 12 bases lay in between. The CDR3 consists of 14 residues.

J is TRBJ1-3 and V is TRBV7-8; 9 bases are a match to TRBD1. The ends lost 5 bases at V and 4 bases at J; junction bases unmatched: 9. The V gene's germline CDR1 is SGHVS and CDR2 FQNEAQ. The CDR3 extends over 16 amino acids. CDR3 in amino acids: CASSPRDRESGNTIYF. The CDR3 nucleotides read TGTGCCAGCAGCCCCCGGGACAGGGAGTCGGGAAACACCATATATTTT.

A word on this clone: The same CDR3 can be traced to other DNA sequences in this sample. The chain uses TRBV2 and TRBJ1-5; tentative D call: TRBD1 (6 bases). V was pared by 4 bases and J by 4 bases, with 11 bases between. CDR1 is SNHLY, CDR2 FYNNEI, per germline. The CDR3 runs to 14 residues. The chain's CDR3 is CASSADRRNQPQHF. Here the CDR3 DNA reads TGTGCCAGCAGTGCAGACAGGAGGAATCAGCCCCAGCATTTT.

The chain links TRBV2 to TRBJ2-7; D possibly corresponds to TRBD1 (6 bases). V was clipped by 7 bases and J by 6 bases, with 19 bases between them. The CDR3 contains 14 residues. Per the germline V gene, CDR1 is SNHLY and CDR2 is FYNNEI. The CDR3 DNA reads TGTGCCAGCATTAACTACAGGGTAGGCAGCGAGCAGTACTTC. Its translation: CASINYRVGSEQYF.

The V and J genes are TRBV10-3 and TRBJ2-1, with D maybe TRBD1 (6 bases). Looked up from germline, CDR1 is ENHRY and CDR2 is SYGVKD. V was cut by 10 bases and J by 6 bases, with 19 bases left in between. This CDR3 region has 14 residues. In DNA, the CDR3 is TGTGCCAGCCACGATCCGGGACACCTCAATGAGCAGTTCTTC. This gives the protein CASHDPGHLNEQFF.

This clone was found once. The rearrangement joins TRBV5-1 to TRBJ1-2; 8 bases align to TRBD1. This CDR3 is built from 17 residues. The V segment lost 3 bases and the J segment 8 bases; nucleotides outside the gene matches: 18. The germline CDR1 and CDR2 sequences are SGHRS and YFSETQ. The CDR3 loop is CASSSGQDPFWTGGYTF. For the CDR3, the DNA is TGCGCCAGCAGCTCGGGACAGGATCCCTTTTGGACGGGGGGCTACACCTTC.

Notes on this clone: The same CDR3 can be traced to other DNA sequences in this sample. The rearrangement joins TRBV5-1 to TRBJ1-1; D is possibly TRBD1 (6 bases). CDR3 size: 14 residues. Germline-derived CDR1 and CDR2 are SGHRS and YFSETQ. Trimming stripped 2 bases from V and 0 bases from J, with 8 bases between. The CDR3 DNA sequence: TGCGCCAGCAGCTTACAGGGAATGAACACTGAAGCTTTCTTT. Translating gives CASSLQGMNTEAFF.

This clone was detected only a few times. The chain couples TRBV4-2 to TRBJ1-2; D is perhaps TRBD1 (5 bases). This CDR3 region has 15 residues. CDR1 is LGHNA and CDR2 is YNFKEQ in the germline V gene. The ends were cut back, 0 bases at V and 2 bases at J, with 10 bases in the middle. CDR3 in DNA: TGTGCCAGCAGCCAAGAAGGCGGGGGGAACTATGGCTACACCTTC. Its protein product is CASSQEGGGNYGYTF.

This CDR3 reads CATSRGGTGASNQPQHF. CDR3 DNA: TGTGCCACCAGCAGAGGAGGGACAGGGGCTAGCAATCAGCCCCAGCATTTT. The rearrangement links TRBV15 to TRBJ1-5; TRBD1 aligns across 10 bases. The ends lost 1 base at V and 0 bases at J; junction bases unmatched: 3. CDR3 length: 17 residues. Germline CDR1 LNHNV, CDR2 YYDKDF (reference sequence).

J is TRBJ1-1 and V is TRBV14; D perhaps matches TRBD1 (5 bases). Germline V gives CDR1 SGHDN, CDR2 FVKESK. The CDR3 consists of 15 residues. The V and J ends lost 1 base and 5 bases respectively, with 14 bases between them. The CDR3 nucleotides read TGTGCCAGCAGCCAAGGAACAGGTGGTGTGACTGAAGCTTTCTTT. Residues: CASSQGTGGVTEAFF. The variable domain in full, completed from reference TRBV14 and TRBJ1-1, reads EAGVTQFPSHSVIEKGQTVTLRCDPISGHDNLYWYRRVMGKEIKFLLHFVKESKQDESGMPNNRFLAERTGGTYSTLKVQPAELEDSGVYFCASSQGTGGVTEAFFGQGTRLTVV.

This clone came up once. CDR3 in DNA: TGTGCCAGCAGTTACTCGATTCTACGGAGCACAGATACGCAGTATTTT. Translated, it gives CASSYSILRSTDTQYF. The chain couples TRBV6-5 to TRBJ2-3; D is unresolved. Trimming cost V 0 bases and J 0 bases, with 10 bases left between them. Germline assignment: CDR1 MNHEY and CDR2 SVGAGI. The CDR3 runs 16 residues.

This clone was counted between two and nine times. V and J are TRBV6-5 and TRBJ2-7; D unclear. The CDR3 runs 15 residues. V was shortened by 6 bases and J by 2 bases, with 17 bases between the two germline ends. The germline V gene has CDR1 MNHEY and CDR2 SVGAGI. The CDR3 loop is CASRNRDVATYEQYF. DNA for the CDR3: TGTGCCAGCAGGAATAGAGACGTAGCCACCTACGAGCAGTACTTC.

This clone was seen a single time. The chain joins TRBV2 to TRBJ1-6; D is uncertain. The CDR3 has 14 residues. Germline V gene lookup returns CDR1 SNHLY and CDR2 FYNNEI. Trimming shortened V by 6 bases and J by 8 bases, and 14 bases separated the two germline ends. The CDR3 spells CASREASEDSPLHF. CDR3 nucleotides: TGTGCCAGCAGGGAGGCTTCAGAAGATTCACCCCTCCACTTT.

V gene TRBV9 combines with J gene TRBJ2-2; D is unclear. Trimming cost V 2 bases and J 4 bases, with 3 bases left between them. The CDR3 runs 12 residues. Germline values: CDR1 SGDLS, CDR2 YYNGEE. CDR3 nucleotide sequence: TGTGCCAGCAGCGTCTCCACCGGGGAGCTGTTTTTT. This sequence encodes CASSVSTGELFF.

This chain joins TRBV7-3 and TRBJ2-7; D possibly corresponds to TRBD2 (5 bases). The CDR3 has 14 amino acids. V lost 5 bases and J lost 2, with 13 bases in between. CDR1 and CDR2 (germline): SGHTA, FQGTGA. The CDR3, as DNA: TGTGCCAGCAGCCAAAATGCCGGGGCCTACGAGCAGTACTTC. Amino acids: CASSQNAGAYEQYF.

The chain joins TRBV19 to TRBJ2-5, with D tentatively TRBD1 (6 bases). The better agreement between TRBJ2-7 and the DNA end casts doubt on the J call. CDR3 size: 16 residues. Germline CDR1 reads LNHDA; CDR2 reads SQIVND (reference sequence). CDR3 in amino acids: CASSIGGGTRTTEQYF. The CDR3 coding sequence is TGTGCCAGTAGTATAGGGGGTGGGACACGGACCACCGAGCAGTACTTC.

The genes are TRBV18 and TRBJ1-1; D ambiguous. Germline CDR1 reads KGHSH; CDR2 reads LQKENI. This CDR3 comprises 16 residues. Trimming stripped 1 base from V and 1 base from J, with 13 bases between. The CDR3 sequence is CASSPRGRPTNTEAFF. CDR3 coding DNA: TGTGCCAGCTCACCACGAGGCAGACCTACGAACACTGAAGCTTTCTTT.

This rearrangement joins TRBV6-6 to TRBJ1-1, with a tentative D call TRBD1 (5 bases). Per the germline V gene, CDR1 is MNHNY and CDR2 is SVGAGI (reference sequence). Between the trimmed V and J ends, which lost 2 bases and 1 base, there was a span of 8 bases. CDR3 length equals 14 residues. In DNA, the CDR3 is TGTGCCAGCAGTTACCAGGGCTCGAACACTGAAGCTTTCTTT. Its translation is CASSYQGSNTEAFF.